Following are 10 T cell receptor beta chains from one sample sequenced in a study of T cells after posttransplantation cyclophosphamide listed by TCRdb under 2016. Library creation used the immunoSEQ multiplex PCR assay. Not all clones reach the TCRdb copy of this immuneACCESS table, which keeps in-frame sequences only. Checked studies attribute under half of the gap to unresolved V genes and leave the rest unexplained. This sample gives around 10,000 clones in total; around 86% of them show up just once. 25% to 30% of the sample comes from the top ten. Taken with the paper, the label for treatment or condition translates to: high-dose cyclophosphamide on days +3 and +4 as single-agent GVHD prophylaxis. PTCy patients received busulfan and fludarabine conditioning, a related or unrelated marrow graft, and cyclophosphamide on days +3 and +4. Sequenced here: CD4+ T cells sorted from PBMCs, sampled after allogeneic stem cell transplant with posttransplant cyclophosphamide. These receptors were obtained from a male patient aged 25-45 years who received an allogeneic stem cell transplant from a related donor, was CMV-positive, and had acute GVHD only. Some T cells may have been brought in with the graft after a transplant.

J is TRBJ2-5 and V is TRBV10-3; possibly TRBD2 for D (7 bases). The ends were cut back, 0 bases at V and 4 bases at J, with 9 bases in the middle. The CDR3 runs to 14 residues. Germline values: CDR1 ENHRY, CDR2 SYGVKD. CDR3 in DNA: TGTGCCATCAGTGAGTCAAGGGGGGGAGAGACCCAGTACTTC. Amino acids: CAISESRGGETQYF.

CDR3 residues: CASRTTGTDYGYTF. CDR3 coding DNA: TGTGCCAGCAGAACTACCGGGACAGACTATGGCTACACCTTC. The J gene is TRBJ1-2, the V gene TRBV2, with 7 bases that match TRBD1. This CDR3 comprises 14 residues. V lost 6 bases to trimming and J lost 3 bases; unmatched junction nucleotides: 7. Germline loops: CDR1 SNHLY, CDR2 FYNNEI.

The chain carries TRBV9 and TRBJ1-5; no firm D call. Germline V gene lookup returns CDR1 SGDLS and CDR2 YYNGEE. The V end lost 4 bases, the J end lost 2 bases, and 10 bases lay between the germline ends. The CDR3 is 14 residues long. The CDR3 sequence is CASSLGAGNQPQHF. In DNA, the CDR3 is TGTGCCAGCAGCCTGGGCGCTGGCAATCAGCCCCAGCATTTT.

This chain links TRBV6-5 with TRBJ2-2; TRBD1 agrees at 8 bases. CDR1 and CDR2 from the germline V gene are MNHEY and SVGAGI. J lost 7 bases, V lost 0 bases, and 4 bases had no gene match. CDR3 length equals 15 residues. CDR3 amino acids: CASSYSQGAYGELFF. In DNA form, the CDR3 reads TGTGCCAGCAGTTACTCGCAGGGGGCGTACGGGGAGCTGTTTTTT.

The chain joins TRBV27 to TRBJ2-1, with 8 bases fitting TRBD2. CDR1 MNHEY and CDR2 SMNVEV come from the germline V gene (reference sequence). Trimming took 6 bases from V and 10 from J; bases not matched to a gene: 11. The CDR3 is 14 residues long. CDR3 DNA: TGTGCCAGCAGGACGGGGGGGGCCGGGCGCGAGCAGTTCTTC. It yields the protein CASRTGGAGREQFF.

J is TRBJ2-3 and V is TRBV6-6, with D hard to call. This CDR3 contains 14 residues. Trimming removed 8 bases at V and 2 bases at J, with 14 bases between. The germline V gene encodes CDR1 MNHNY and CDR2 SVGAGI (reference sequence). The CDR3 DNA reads TGTGCCAGCCGTAGGAGCCCCAACACAGATACGCAGTATTTT. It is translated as CASRRSPNTDTQYF.

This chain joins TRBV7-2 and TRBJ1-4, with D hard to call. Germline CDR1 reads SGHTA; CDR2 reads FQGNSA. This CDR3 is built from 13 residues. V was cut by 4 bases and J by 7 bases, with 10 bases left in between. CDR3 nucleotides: TGTGCCAGCAGCTCTGACCGGGGTGAAAAACTGTTTTTT. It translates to CASSSDRGEKLFF.

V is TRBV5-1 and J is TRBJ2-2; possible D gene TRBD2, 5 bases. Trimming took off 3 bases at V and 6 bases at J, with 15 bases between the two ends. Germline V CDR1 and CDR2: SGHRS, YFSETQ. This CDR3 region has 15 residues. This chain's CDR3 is CASSWVTTAAGELFF. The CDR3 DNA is TGCGCCAGCAGCTGGGTTACAACAGCGGCCGGGGAGCTGTTTTTT.

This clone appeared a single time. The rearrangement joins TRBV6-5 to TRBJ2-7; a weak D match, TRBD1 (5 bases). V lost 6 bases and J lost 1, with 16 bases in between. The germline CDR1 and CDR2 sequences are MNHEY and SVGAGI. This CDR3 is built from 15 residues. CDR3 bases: TGTGCCAGCAGACCCAGGACACAGCAGTCCTACGAGCAGTACTTC. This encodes CASRPRTQQSYEQYF.

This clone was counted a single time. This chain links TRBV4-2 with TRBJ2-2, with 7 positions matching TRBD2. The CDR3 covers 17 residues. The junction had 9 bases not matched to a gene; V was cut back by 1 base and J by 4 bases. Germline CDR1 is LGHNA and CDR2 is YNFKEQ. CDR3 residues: CASSQATGGRATGELFF. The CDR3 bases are TGTGCCAGCAGCCAAGCGACGGGGGGACGGGCCACCGGGGAGCTGTTTTTT.